Presented here are 12 T cell receptor beta chains from one specimen sequenced in a study of OX40 agonist ivuxolimab in advanced cancers. TCRdb keeps only in-frame clones here, not all; method: immunoSEQ multiplex PCR. The sample consists of about 80,000 clones, approximately 85% of them appearing once. This specimen was CD4+ or CD8+ T cells sorted from blood, taken in a trial of the OX40 agonist ivuxolimab. Source of these receptors: an adult with an advanced solid tumor such as melanoma, head and neck, liver or kidney cancer.

The gene calls are TRBV6-5 and TRBJ2-1; 8 nucleotides match TRBD2. Germline CDR1 reads MNHEY; CDR2 reads SVGAGI. This CDR3 is built from 15 residues. The J segment lost 4 bases and the V segment lost 6 bases, leaving 8 bases of the junction unmatched. The CDR3 DNA is TGTGCCAGCAGCCCTGAAGCGGGAGCTTACAATGAGCAGTTCTTC. Its translation: CASSPEAGAYNEQFF.

V and J are TRBV11-2 and TRBJ1-2; D is unresolved. The CDR3 is 13 amino acids. Germline CDR1 is SGHAT and CDR2 is FQNNGV. Trimming pared 0 bases from V and 3 bases from J, leaving 5 bases between. CDR3 in DNA: TGTGCCAGCAGCTTAGATCCCTACTATGGCTACACCTTC. It codes for CASSLDPYYGYTF.

The rearrangement joins TRBV19 to TRBJ1-2; TRBD1 is a possible D gene (6 bases). Trimming left V 5 bases short and J 8 bases short, with 15 bases between. The germline CDR1 and CDR2 sequences are LNHDA and SQIVND (reference sequence). CDR3 length: 13 residues. CDR3 amino acids: CASSPHREMGYTF. The CDR3 nucleotides read TGTGCCAGTAGTCCCCACAGGGAAATGGGCTACACCTTC.

This clone was seen more than once but under ten times. The chain joins TRBV5-1 to TRBJ2-5, with 11 positions matching TRBD2. V lost 0 bases, J lost 5 bases, and 12 bases stayed unmatched. Germline V gene lookup returns CDR1 SGHRS and CDR2 YFSETQ. This CDR3 is 18 amino acids long. The CDR3 region is CASSLGVLAGGLQETQYF. The DNA of the CDR3 is TGCGCCAGCAGCTTGGGGGTGCTAGCGGGAGGCCTTCAGGAGACCCAGTACTTC.

The chain is built from TRBV5-1 and TRBJ1-2; D remains unclear. This CDR3 spans 13 amino acids. The V end was cut by 2 bases, the J end by 2 bases, with 7 bases between. The germline gives CDR1 SGHRS, CDR2 YFSETQ. The CDR3 region is CASSLQENYGYTF. In nucleotides, the CDR3 is TGCGCCAGCAGCTTACAAGAGAACTATGGCTACACCTTC.

The gene calls are TRBV2 and TRBJ1-1; D gene ambiguous. This CDR3 comprises 15 residues. Germline V gene sequence: CDR1 SNHLY, CDR2 FYNNEI. V lost 4 bases and J lost 5, with 17 bases in between. CDR3 coding DNA: TGTGCCAGCAGTGCGGGTGACCCTGAGGTTACTGAAGCTTTCTTT. It yields the protein CASSAGDPEVTEAFF.

The CDR3 spells CASIRAGEQYF. As DNA, the CDR3 is TGTGCCAGCATAAGGGCCGGCGAGCAGTACTTC. The genes are TRBV6-1 and TRBJ2-7; D unclear. Germline CDR1 is MNHNS and CDR2 is SASEGT. The V gene lost 7 bases and the J gene lost 6 bases, with 10 bases spanning the gap. The CDR3 loop spans 11 amino acids.

The gene calls are TRBV11-2 and TRBJ2-7; the D gene is possibly TRBD1 (6 bases). This CDR3 is 15 amino acids long. Germline CDR1 reads SGHAT; CDR2 reads FQNNGV. The V end was cut by 6 bases, the J end by 2 bases, with 17 bases between. CDR3 protein: CASRNRDTYPYEQYF. The CDR3 bases are TGTGCCAGCAGAAACAGGGATACCTATCCCTACGAGCAGTACTTC.

J is TRBJ2-5 and V is TRBV10-3; 7 nucleotides match TRBD2. J was trimmed by 5 bases and V by 5 bases; bases with no gene match: 5. CDR1 and CDR2 from the germline V gene are ENHRY and SYGVKD. This CDR3 comprises 13 residues. CDR3: CAISRAGRETQYF. CDR3 coding DNA: TGTGCCATCAGTCGAGCGGGGAGGGAGACCCAGTACTTC.

The chain couples TRBV11-1 to TRBJ2-6, with D possibly matching TRBD1 (5 bases). CDR3 length: 15 amino acids. V gave up 6 bases and J gave up 4 bases, with 13 bases separating them. CDR1 SGHAT and CDR2 FQDESV come from the germline V gene (reference sequence). CDR3 loop: CASRTPGLGANVLTF. CDR3 bases: TGTGCCAGCAGGACCCCAGGGTTAGGGGCCAACGTCCTGACTTTC.

This chain connects TRBV12-5 to TRBJ2-5, with D perhaps matching TRBD1 (6 bases). Trimming pared 7 bases from V and 5 bases from J, leaving 14 bases between. Germline V gene sequence: CDR1 LGHNT, CDR2 FRNRAP. The CDR3 length is 13 residues. The CDR3 DNA reads as TGTGCTAGTGCCCTGGAAGGGGGTGAGACCCAGTACTTC. It is translated as CASALEGGETQYF.

V is TRBV6-1 and J is TRBJ2-2; the D gene is possibly TRBD1 (5 bases). Germline V lookup: CDR1 MNHNS, CDR2 SASEGT. This CDR3 comprises 14 residues. Trimming cost V 4 bases and J 5 bases, with 11 bases left between them. CDR3 bases: TGTGCCAGCAGTGGGACACGTATGACCGGGGAGCTGTTTTTT. Protein product: CASSGTRMTGELFF.